The 5 T cell receptor beta chains presented below share a single source sample, sequenced in a study of beta chain features in type 1 diabetes. The sequenced template was cDNA made from the entire isolated RNA. TCRdb's table, derived via immunoSEQ multiplex PCR, lists solely in-frame clones and lacks some. The data hold over 700,000 clones, with about 17% observed a single time. Material: naive CD4+ T cells from blood. Receptors originate from a woman between 18 and 29 years old in good health.

The chain recombines TRBV2 with TRBJ2-1, with D hard to call. Trimming shortened V by 6 bases and J by 0 bases, and 9 bases separated the two germline ends. The germline gives CDR1 SNHLY, CDR2 FYNNEI. The CDR3 is made up of 14 amino acids. CDR3 coding DNA: TGTGCCAGCAGGGCGGATAGCTCCTACAATGAGCAGTTCTTC. Translated, it gives CASRADSSYNEQFF.

This chain links TRBV18 with TRBJ2-7, with 10 nucleotides matching TRBD2. In germline, CDR1 is KGHSH, CDR2 LQKENI. The CDR3 covers 14 residues. Trimming at V came to 2 bases and at J to 2 bases, leaving 0 bases not matched to a gene. DNA of the CDR3: TGTGCCAGCTCACCAGGACTAGCGGCCTACGAGCAGTACTTC. Protein product: CASSPGLAAYEQYF.

V and J are TRBV27 and TRBJ2-5; no reliable D call. V was pared by 0 bases and J by 4 bases, with 9 bases between. CDR3 length: 14 residues. Looked up from germline, CDR1 is MNHEY and CDR2 is SMNVEV (reference sequence). CDR3 DNA sequence: TGTGCCAGCAGTTTATCTGGCGCCCTAGAGACCCAGTACTTC. Protein sequence: CASSLSGALETQYF.

This clone has more than one count but fewer than ten. The J gene is TRBJ1-5, the V gene TRBV27; D gene uncertain. Trimming took 3 bases from V and 2 from J, leaving 11 bases between them. This CDR3 spans 15 amino acids. In germline, CDR1 is MNHEY, CDR2 SMNVEV (reference sequence). DNA for the CDR3: TGTGCCAGCAGTTTCCTGGCCGGGGGCAATCAGCCCCAGCATTTT. Translating it yields CASSFLAGGNQPQHF.

The V call is TRBV18, the J call TRBJ2-1, with 9 bases fitting TRBD1. The CDR3 runs 16 residues. The junction had 8 bases not matched to a gene; V was cut back by 3 bases and J by 5 bases. The germline V gene has CDR1 KGHSH and CDR2 LQKENI. As DNA, the CDR3 is TGTGCCAGCTCACCCTCCGGGACAGGGAGCAACAATGAGCAGTTCTTC. This gives the protein CASSPSGTGSNNEQFF. The full variable domain, with the rest looked up from reference TRBV18 and TRBJ2-1, is NAGVMQNPRHLVRRRGQEARLRCSPMKGHSHVYWYRQLPEEGLKFMVYLQKENIIDESGMPKERFSAEFPKEGPSILRIQQVVRGDSAAYFCASSPSGTGSNNEQFFGPGTRLTVL.